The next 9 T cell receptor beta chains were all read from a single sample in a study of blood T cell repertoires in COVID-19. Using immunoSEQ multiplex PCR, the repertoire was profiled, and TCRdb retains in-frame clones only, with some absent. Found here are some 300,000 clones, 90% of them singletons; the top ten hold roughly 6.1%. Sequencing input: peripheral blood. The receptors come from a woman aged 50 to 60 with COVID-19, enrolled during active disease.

The DNA of the CDR3 is TGTGCTAGTGGAAAGGGGACTAGCGGGAATTCTGCAGATACGCAGTATTTT. Amino acid sequence: CASGKGTSGNSADTQYF. The J gene is TRBJ2-3, the V gene TRBV12-5; 13 bases are shared with TRBD2. CDR3 length equals 17 residues. CDR1 is LGHNT, CDR2 FRNRAP, per germline. V was pared by 6 bases and J by 4 bases, with 10 bases of the junction left unmatched. The variable domain in full, completed from reference TRBV12-5 and TRBJ2-3, reads DARVTQTPRHKVTEMGQEVTMRCQPILGHNTVFWYRQTMMQGLELLAYFRNRAPLDDSGMPKDRFSAEMPDATLATLKIQPSEPRDSAVYFCASGKGTSGNSADTQYFGPGTRLTVL.

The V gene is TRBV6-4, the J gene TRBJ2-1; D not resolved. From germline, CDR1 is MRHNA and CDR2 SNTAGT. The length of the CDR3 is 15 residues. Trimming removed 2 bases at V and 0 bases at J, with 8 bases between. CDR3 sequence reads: CASSDGSSSYNEQFF. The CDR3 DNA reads TGTGCCAGCAGTGACGGGTCTAGCTCCTACAATGAGCAGTTCTTC.

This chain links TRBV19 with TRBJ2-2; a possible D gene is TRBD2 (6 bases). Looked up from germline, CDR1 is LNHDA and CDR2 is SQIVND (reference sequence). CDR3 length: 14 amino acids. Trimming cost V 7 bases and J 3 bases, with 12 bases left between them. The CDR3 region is CASKTGLYTGELFF. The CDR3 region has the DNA TGTGCCAGTAAAACGGGACTCTACACCGGGGAGCTGTTTTTT. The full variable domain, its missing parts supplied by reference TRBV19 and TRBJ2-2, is DGGITQSPKYLFRKEGQNVTLSCEQNLNHDAMYWYRQDPGQGLRLIYYSQIVNDFQKGDIAEGYSVSREKKESFPLTVTSAQKNPTAFYLCASKTGLYTGELFFGEGSRLTVL.

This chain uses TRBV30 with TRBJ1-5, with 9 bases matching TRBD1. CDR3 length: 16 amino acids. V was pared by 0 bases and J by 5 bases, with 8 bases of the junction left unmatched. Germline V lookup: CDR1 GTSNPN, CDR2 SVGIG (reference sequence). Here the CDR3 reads CAWSVPRQGGYQPQHF. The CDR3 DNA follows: TGTGCCTGGAGTGTACCCCGACAGGGGGGTTATCAGCCCCAGCATTTT.

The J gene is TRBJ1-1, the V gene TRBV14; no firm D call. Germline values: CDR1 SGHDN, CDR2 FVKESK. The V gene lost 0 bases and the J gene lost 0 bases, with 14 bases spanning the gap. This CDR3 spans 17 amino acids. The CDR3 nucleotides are TGTGCCAGCAGCCAAGATTATCTCGCGTCCATGAACACTGAAGCTTTCTTT. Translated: CASSQDYLASMNTEAFF.

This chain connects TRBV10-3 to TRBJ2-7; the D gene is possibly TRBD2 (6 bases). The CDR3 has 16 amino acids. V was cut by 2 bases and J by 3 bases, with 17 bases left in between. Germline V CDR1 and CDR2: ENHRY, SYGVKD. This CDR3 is CAISEAAASDRYEQYF. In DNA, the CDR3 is TGTGCCATCAGTGAGGCGGCAGCTAGCGACCGCTACGAGCAGTACTTC.

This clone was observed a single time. The DNA for the CDR3 is TGTGCCTGTTCCTGGGAGGCTGTAGGAGAAAAACTGTTTTTT. Translated: CACSWEAVGEKLFF. J is TRBJ1-4 and V is TRBV30, with D hard to call. Trimming took 6 bases from V and 8 from J, leaving 19 bases between them. The CDR3 is 14 residues long. The V gene's germline CDR1 is GTSNPN and CDR2 SVGIG (reference sequence).

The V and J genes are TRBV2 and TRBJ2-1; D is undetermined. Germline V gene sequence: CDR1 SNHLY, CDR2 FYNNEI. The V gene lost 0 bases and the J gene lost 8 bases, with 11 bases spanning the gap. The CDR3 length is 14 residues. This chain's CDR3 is CASSEARDSHEQFF. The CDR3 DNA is TGTGCCAGCAGTGAAGCGCGTGATTCCCATGAGCAGTTCTTC.

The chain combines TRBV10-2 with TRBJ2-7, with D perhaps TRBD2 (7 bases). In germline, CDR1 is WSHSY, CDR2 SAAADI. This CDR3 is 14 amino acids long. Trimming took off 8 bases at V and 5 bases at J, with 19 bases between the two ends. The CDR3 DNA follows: TGCGCCAGCTTTTCAACGGGGGGCTCAAACGAGCAGTACTTC. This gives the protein CASFSTGGSNEQYF.